This TCR beta chain originates from a study of T cell clonotyping in hematopoietic cell transplantation. Study background: Pretransplant recipient samples were taken after cytoreduction.

Regarding the study as a whole: Graft donor and pretransplant recipient Inverse Simpson Index values predicted broader posttransplant TCR diversity. Pathologically expanded recipient clonotypes increased progressively from day 30 to day 180 as diversity fell.

TCRdb keeps only in-frame clones here, not all; method: immunoSEQ multiplex PCR. Of more than 40,000 clones in the sample, about 85% were seen once. V lost 3 bases and J lost 10; bases outside the gene matches: 20. Germline values: CDR1 SGHTA, CDR2 FQGNSA. The CDR3 is 19 residues long. The time point was: recipient sample about 28 days before transplant, after cytoreduction. Blood collection times were about day -28 and days 30, 100, 180 posttransplant. As to this clone: The antigen remains unidentified.

The TCR comes from a man aged 55 to 70 with acute myeloid leukemia. Some clones in this sample may be carry-over from other donors' samples. The gene calls are TRBV7-2 and TRBJ1-6; 8 bases are a match to TRBD1. Sequencing used peripheral blood mononuclear cells, obtained before stem cell transplant. CDR3: CASSFIFSWGGQGTSPLHF. The CDR3, as DNA: TGTGCCAGCAGCTTTATCTTTTCTTGGGGAGGACAGGGTACGTCACCCCTCCACTTT. The full variable domain, in which reference TRBV7-2 and TRBJ1-6 provide the parts outside the CDR3, is GAGVSQSPSNKVTEKGKDVELRCDPISGHTALYWYRQSLGQGLEFLIYFQGNSAPDKSGLPSDRFSAERTGGSVSTLTIQRTQQEDSAVYLCASSFIFSWGGQGTSPLHFGNGTRLTVT.